These 15 T cell receptor beta chains originate from one sample sequenced in a study of early T cells in non-severe SARS-CoV-2 infection. TCRdb reprocessed the 5' RACE reads via MiXCR and lists one record per CDR3 protein. This sample has approximately 62,000 distinct CDR3 sequences, with around 12% found just once. Specimen: whole blood. The receptor source for this set is an adult who was a healthcare worker with PCR-confirmed SARS-CoV-2 infection or an uninfected control (not recorded which).

This clonotype came up many times. The chain employs TRBV9 and TRBJ2-5, with D possibly being TRBD1 (6 bases). Germline values: CDR1 SGDLS, CDR2 YYNGEE. Trimming stripped 7 bases from V and 5 bases from J, with 9 bases between. This CDR3 spans 11 amino acids. CDR3 nucleotides: TGTGCCAGCGCGCAGGGGGAGACCCAGTACTTC. This codes for CASAQGETQYF.

In its sample, this clonotype was seen a few times. This chain connects TRBV28 to TRBJ2-7; D may be TRBD1 (6 bases). The germline CDR1 and CDR2 sequences are MDHEN and SYDVKM. Trimming left V 6 bases short and J 3 bases short, with 9 bases between. CDR3 size: 12 residues. CDR3 sequence (DNA): TGTGCCAGCAGCCAACAGGGCTACGAGCAGTACTTC. Translating gives CASSQQGYEQYF. The variable domain in full, with the rest retrieved from reference TRBV28 and TRBJ2-7, is DVKVTQSSRYLVKRTGEKVFLECVQDMDHENMFWYRQDPGLGLRLIYFSYDVKMKEKGDIPEGYSVSREKKERFSLILESASTNQTSMYLCASSQQGYEQYFGPGTRLTVT.

A few counts support this clonotype. The gene calls are TRBV7-2 and TRBJ2-7, with D uncertain. Germline CDR1 is SGHTA and CDR2 is FQGNSA. Trimming left V 1 base short and J 1 base short, with 8 bases between. The CDR3 has 14 amino acids. CDR3: CASSLGRFSYEQYF. CDR3 nucleotides: TGTGCCAGCAGCTTAGGGCGGTTTTCCTACGAGCAGTACTTC.

The chain employs TRBV24-1 and TRBJ2-1, with TRBD1 matching 7 bases. Germline V gene sequence: CDR1 KGHDR, CDR2 SFDVKD. The trim removed 1 base at V and 5 bases at J, leaving 4 bases unmatched. The CDR3 extends over 15 amino acids. The DNA of the CDR3 is TGTGCCACCAGTGATTTCCGACAGGGAAACAATGAGCAGTTCTTC. Protein product: CATSDFRQGNNEQFF.

Ten or more counts support this clonotype. It is unclear where the CDR3 begins or ends on the DNA, so no DNA is shown, and the CDR3 is as TCRdb lists it. The V gene is TRBV6-5, the J gene TRBJ2-2; whether TRBD1, the table's D call, matches the DNA was not checked. Counting both end residues, the CDR3 totals 17 amino acids. The germline gives CDR1 MNHEY, CDR2 SVGAGI. This CDR3 is CATPGPRDSLNPGSCFF.

This clonotype was detected many times. The rearrangement uses TRBV7-9 and TRBJ2-5, with TRBD2 matching over 14 bases. V trimming: 2 bases; J trimming: 4 bases; junction bases outside the gene matches: 3. The CDR3 consists of 16 residues. Germline-derived CDR1 and CDR2 are SEHNR and FQNEAQ (reference sequence). CDR3 DNA sequence: TGTGCCAGCAGCTTACTAGGGACTAGCGGGAGAGAGACCCAGTACTTC. Its protein product is CASSLLGTSGRETQYF.

This clonotype was recorded a few times. V gene TRBV9 combines with J gene TRBJ2-3, with D unclear. CDR1 and CDR2 from the germline V gene are SGDLS and YYNGEE. Trimming shortened V by 0 bases and J by 3 bases, and 17 bases separated the two germline ends. The CDR3 totals 17 residues. The CDR3 is CASSVALLPVTTDTQYF. As DNA, the CDR3 is TGTGCCAGCAGCGTAGCCCTCCTCCCAGTTACAACAGATACGCAGTATTTT.

There are many counts of this clonotype. CDR3 nucleotides: TGTGCCAGCAGCCACTTAGCGGGAGACGGTGTGTTCTTC. Its protein is CASSHLAGDGVFF. This chain connects TRBV11-2 to TRBJ2-1; 9 nucleotides agree with TRBD2. This CDR3 contains 13 residues. Germline CDR1 and CDR2: SGHAT and FQNNGV. J was trimmed by 15 bases and V by 5 bases; bases with no gene match: 11.

The table lists this clonotype with many counts. This sequence joins TRBV3-1 and TRBJ2-7; 7 nucleotides agree with TRBD2. J was trimmed by 3 bases and V by 5 bases; bases with no gene match: 1. Germline loops: CDR1 LGHDT, CDR2 YNNKEL (reference sequence). CDR3 length: 12 residues. Here the CDR3 reads CASSRTSYEQYF. Written as DNA, the CDR3 is TGTGCCAGCAGCAGGACTAGCTACGAGCAGTACTTC.

Only a few counts were recorded for this clonotype. V usage is TRBV3-1 and J usage is TRBJ1-2, with D maybe TRBD1 (5 bases). This CDR3 is built from 18 residues. CDR1 and CDR2 (germline): LGHDT, YNNKEL (reference sequence). Trimming took off 1 base at V and 3 bases at J, with 21 bases between the two ends. CDR3: CASSQGGSRVLGYYGYTF. Here the CDR3 DNA reads TGTGCCAGCAGCCAAGGGGGCTCAAGGGTTTTGGGGTACTATGGCTACACCTTC.

This clonotype was seen many times. Mismatch with germline at one junction end may stem from a read error. CDR3 loop: CVQDSGRGETQYF. The CDR3, as DNA: TGCGTACAAGACTCCGGTAGGGGTGAGACCCAGTACTTC. This chain uses TRBV6-7 with TRBJ2-5; D might be TRBD1 (5 bases). TRBV6-7 is an ORF; its function is uncertain. The CDR3 extends over 13 amino acids.

This clonotype appeared a few times. The V call is TRBV28, the J call TRBJ1-2, with D perhaps TRBD1 (6 bases). Trimming cost V 2 bases and J 3 bases, with 13 bases left between them. This CDR3 region has 15 residues. Looked up from germline, CDR1 is MDHEN and CDR2 is SYDVKM. The CDR3 bases are TGTGCCAGCAGTTTACGGGGACACAACTACTATGGCTACACCTTC. This translates into CASSLRGHNYYGYTF.

This clonotype was detected many times. CDR3 nucleotide sequence: TGCGCCAGCAGCTTGGTGGGGGGCATTCTGGAGACCCAGTACTTC. Translation gives CASSLVGGILETQYF. J is TRBJ2-5 and V is TRBV5-1; perhaps D is TRBD1 or TRBD2 (6 bases each). The V end was cut by 0 bases, the J end by 5 bases, with 14 bases between. Germline CDR1 reads SGHRS; CDR2 reads YFSETQ. CDR3 length: 15 amino acids.

This clonotype has a count of ten or more. The chain is built from TRBV24-1 and TRBJ2-6; D remains unclear. The CDR3 covers 14 residues. V was clipped by 5 bases and J by 4 bases, with 8 bases between them. CDR1 KGHDR and CDR2 SFDVKD come from the germline V gene. CDR3 sequence reads: CATSGGAGANVLTF. CDR3 DNA: TGTGCCACCAGTGGAGGTGCGGGGGCCAACGTCCTGACTTTC.

This clonotype was detected a few times. The rearrangement joins TRBV28 to TRBJ2-7; weak D call: TRBD1 (6 bases). The V end lost 6 bases, the J end lost 2 bases, and 11 bases lay between the germline ends. The CDR3 runs to 13 residues. Germline V gene sequence: CDR1 MDHEN, CDR2 SYDVKM. The CDR3 here is CASSLGQPYEQYF. CDR3 DNA sequence: TGTGCCAGCAGCCTTGGACAGCCCTACGAGCAGTACTTC.